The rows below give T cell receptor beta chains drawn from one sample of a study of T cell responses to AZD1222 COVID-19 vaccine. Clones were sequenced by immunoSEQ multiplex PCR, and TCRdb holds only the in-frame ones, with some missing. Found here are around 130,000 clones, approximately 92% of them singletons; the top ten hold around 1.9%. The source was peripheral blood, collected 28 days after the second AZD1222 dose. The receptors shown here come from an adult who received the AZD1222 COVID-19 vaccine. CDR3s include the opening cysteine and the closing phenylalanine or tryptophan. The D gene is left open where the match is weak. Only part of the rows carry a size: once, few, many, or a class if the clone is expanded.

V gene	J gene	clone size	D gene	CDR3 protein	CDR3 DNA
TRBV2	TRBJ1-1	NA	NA	CASSPGGVGAEAFF	TGTGCCAGCAGTCCGGGGGGGGTTGGAGCTGAAGCTTTCTTT
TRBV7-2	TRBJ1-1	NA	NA	CASSLRDINTEAFF	TGTGCCAGCAGCCTCCGGGACATAAACACTGAAGCTTTCTTT
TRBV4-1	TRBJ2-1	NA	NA	CASSQGEYLGNEQFF	TGCGCCAGCAGCCAAGGAGAATACCTCGGCAATGAGCAGTTCTTC
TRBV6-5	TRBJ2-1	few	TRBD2	CASWVAGGGRGEQFF	TGTGCCAGCTGGGTAGCGGGAGGGGGTAGAGGTGAGCAGTTCTTC
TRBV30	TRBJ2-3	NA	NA	CAWSRGTDTQYF	TGTGCCTGGAGTAGGGGAACAGATACGCAGTATTTT
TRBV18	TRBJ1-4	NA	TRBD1	CASSPTGPNEKLFF	TGTGCCAGCTCACCGACAGGGCCTAATGAAAAACTGTTTTTT
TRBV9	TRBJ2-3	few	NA	CASSYSSSSTDTQYF	TGTGCCAGCAGCTACTCCTCGTCAAGCACAGATACGCAGTATTTT
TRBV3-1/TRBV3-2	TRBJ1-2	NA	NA	CASSQDTYGYTF	TGTGCCAGCAGTCAAGACACCTATGGCTACACCTTC
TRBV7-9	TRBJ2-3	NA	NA	CASSDVDTQYF	TGTGCCAGCAGCGACGTGGATACGCAGTATTTT
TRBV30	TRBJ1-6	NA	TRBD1	CAWRTGGGSPLHF	TGTGCCTGGAGGACAGGGGGCGGTTCACCCCTCCACTTT
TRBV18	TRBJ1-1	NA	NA	CASLTGADTEAFF	TGTGCCAGCCTCACGGGTGCGGACACTGAAGCTTTCTTT
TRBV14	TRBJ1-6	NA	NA	CASSRQGLDSPLHF	TGTGCCAGCAGCCGCCAGGGGCTGGATTCACCCCTCCACTTT
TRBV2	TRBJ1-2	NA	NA	CASSTISYGYTF	TGTGCCAGCAGTACAATATCCTATGGCTACACCTTC
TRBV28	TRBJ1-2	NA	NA	CASRSRGGVNYGYTF	TGTGCCAGCAGAAGCCGGGGGGGAGTAAACTATGGCTACACCTTC
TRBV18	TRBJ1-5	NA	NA	CASSPGHLSNQPQHF	TGTGCCAGCTCACCGGGGCACCTTAGCAATCAGCCCCAGCATTTT
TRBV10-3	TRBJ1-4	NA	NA	CAISERGGTSEKLFF	TGTGCCATCAGTGAGCGGGGGGGGACTTCTGAAAAACTGTTTTTT
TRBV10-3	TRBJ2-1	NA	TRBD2	CATGRLAGYNEQFF	TGTGCCACCGGTCGGCTAGCGGGCTACAATGAGCAGTTCTTC
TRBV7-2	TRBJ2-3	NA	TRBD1	CASSPSRGRTDTQYF	TGTGCCAGCAGCCCCTCCAGGGGGCGGACAGATACGCAGTATTTT
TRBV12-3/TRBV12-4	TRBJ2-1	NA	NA	CASSSIQRNEQFF	TGTGCCAGCAGTTCGATCCAGCGCAATGAGCAGTTCTTC
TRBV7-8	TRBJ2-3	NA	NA	CASSLVTASSTDTQYF	TGTGCCAGCAGCTTAGTGACAGCCTCTAGCACAGATACGCAGTATTTT
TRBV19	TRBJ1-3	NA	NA	CASRTLSGNTIYF	TGTGCCAGTAGGACACTCTCTGGAAACACCATATATTTT
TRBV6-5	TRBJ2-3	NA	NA	CASNLGQFSTDTQYF	TGTGCCAGTAACTTAGGACAGTTTAGCACAGATACGCAGTATTTT
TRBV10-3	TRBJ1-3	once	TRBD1	CAISERGGQGAGNTIYF	TGTGCCATCAGTGAGAGAGGGGGACAGGGGGCTGGAAACACCATATATTTT
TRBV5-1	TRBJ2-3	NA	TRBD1	CASSRAQGPDTQYF	TGCGCCAGCAGCCGGGCACAGGGGCCAGATACGCAGTATTTT
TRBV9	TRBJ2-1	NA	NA	CASSVGAGSAYNEQFF	TGTGCCAGCAGCGTAGGGGCGGGATCGGCCTACAATGAGCAGTTCTTC
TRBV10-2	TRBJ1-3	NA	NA	CASRARAIGNTIYF	TGCGCCAGCAGGGCCCGGGCCATTGGAAACACCATATATTTT
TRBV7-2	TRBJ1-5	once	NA	CASSLVGAGGNQPQHF	TGTGCCAGCAGCTTAGTCGGGGCGGGCGGAAATCAGCCCCAGCATTTT
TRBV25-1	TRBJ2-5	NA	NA	CASTSGAEETQYF	TGTGCCAGCACTTCAGGAGCGGAAGAGACCCAGTACTTC
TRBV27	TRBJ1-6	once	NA	CASSFAQGYTLRSPLHF	TGTGCCAGCAGTTTCGCTCAGGGGTATACATTGCGTTCACCCCTCCACTTT
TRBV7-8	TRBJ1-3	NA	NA	CASSLAGPGNTIYF	TGTGCCAGCAGCTTAGCCGGGCCCGGAAACACCATATATTTT
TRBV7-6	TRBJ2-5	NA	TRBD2	CASSSKRGAFQETQYF	TGTGCCAGCAGTAGTAAGCGGGGGGCCTTTCAAGAGACCCAGTACTTC
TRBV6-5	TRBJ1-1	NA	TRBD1	CAGRGTVNTEAFF	TGTGCCGGGAGGGGGACAGTGAACACTGAAGCTTTCTTT
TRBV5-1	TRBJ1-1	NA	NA	CASRTGSAEAFF	TGCGCCAGCCGGACCGGGTCGGCTGAAGCTTTCTTT
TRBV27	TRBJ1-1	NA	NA	CASRKGHTNTEAFF	TGTGCCAGCCGGAAGGGACATACGAACACTGAAGCTTTCTTT
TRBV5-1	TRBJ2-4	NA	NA	CASSLQAMRDIQYF	TGCGCCAGCAGCCTCCAGGCGATGAGAGACATTCAGTACTTC
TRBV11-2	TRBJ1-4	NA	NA	CASSPRGQANEKLFF	TGTGCCAGCAGCCCCCGGGGGCAGGCTAATGAAAAACTGTTTTTT
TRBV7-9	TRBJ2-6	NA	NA	CATIGRRGANVLTF	TGTGCCACCATTGGTCGGCGGGGGGCCAACGTCCTGACTTTC
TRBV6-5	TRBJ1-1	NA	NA	CASTRGTEAFF	TGTGCCAGCACCCGCGGGACTGAAGCTTTCTTT
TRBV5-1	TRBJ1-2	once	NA	CASRRTSYGYTF	TGCGCCAGCAGAAGGACAAGCTATGGCTACACCTTC
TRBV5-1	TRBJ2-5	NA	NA	CASSLAGVPGQETQYF	TGCGCCAGCAGCTTGGCCGGGGTACCGGGCCAAGAGACCCAGTACTTC
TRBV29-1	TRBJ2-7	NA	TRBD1	CSVLDPGGSYEQYF	TGCAGCGTTTTGGACCCAGGGGGCTCCTACGAGCAGTACTTC
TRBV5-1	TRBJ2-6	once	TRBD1	CASSPGTGTGANVLTF	TGCGCCAGCAGCCCCGGGACAGGGACTGGGGCCAACGTCCTGACTTTC
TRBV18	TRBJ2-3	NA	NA	CASSPRAPTSTDTQYF	TGTGCCAGCTCACCACGAGCACCAACTAGCACAGATACGCAGTATTTT
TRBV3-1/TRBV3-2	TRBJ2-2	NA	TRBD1	CASSQTRTGGTGELFF	TGTGCCAGCAGCCAAACCCGGACAGGAGGCACCGGGGAGCTGTTTTTT
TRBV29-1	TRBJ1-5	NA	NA	CSVVYAGSYSNQPQHF	TGCAGCGTTGTCTACGCAGGATCCTATAGCAATCAGCCCCAGCATTTT
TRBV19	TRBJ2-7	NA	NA	CASSFQGESSYEQYF	TGTGCCAGTAGTTTCCAGGGAGAAAGTTCCTACGAGCAGTACTTC
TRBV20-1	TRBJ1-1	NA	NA	CSAREDRAAFF	TGCAGTGCTAGAGAAGACAGAGCGGCTTTCTTT
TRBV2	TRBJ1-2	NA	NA	CASSEGSWVNYGYTF	TGTGCCAGCAGTGAAGGGAGTTGGGTCAACTATGGCTACACCTTC
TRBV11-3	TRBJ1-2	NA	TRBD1	CASSLDLATGEGYTF	TGTGCCAGCAGCTTAGATCTGGCGACAGGGGAAGGCTACACCTTC
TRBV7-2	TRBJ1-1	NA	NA	CASSSDTGTEAFF	TGTGCCAGCAGCTCAGACACCGGGACTGAAGCTTTCTTT
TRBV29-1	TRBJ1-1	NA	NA	CSVPGLNNAEAFF	TGCAGCGTCCCGGGACTTAACAACGCTGAAGCTTTCTTT